The present TCR beta chain was sequenced within a study of response to subunit inactivated influenza vaccine. Germline V gives CDR1 SGHVS, CDR2 FQNEAQ. The V and J ends lost 6 bases and 2 bases respectively, with 9 bases between them. CDR3 length: 13 residues. MiXCR, run by TCRdb on the RT-PCR reads, gives a single entry per CDR3 protein. This table has 650,000 to 800,000 distinct CDR3 sequences, about 14% appearing once. The sequence derives from a man in his forties or fifties who received an inactivated influenza vaccine. This sample comprised PBMCs from blood, obtained around two weeks before vaccination. The V call is TRBV7-8, the J call TRBJ2-3; D gene ambiguous. The CDR3 coding sequence is TGTGCCAGCAGTTATCACGCCACAGATACGCAGTATTTT. Protein sequence: CASSYHATDTQYF. Together with reference TRBV7-8 and TRBJ2-3, the CDR3 gives the full variable domain: GAGVSQSPRYKVAKRGQDVALRCDPISGHVSLFWYQQALGQGPEFLTYFQNEAQLDKSGLPSDRFFAERPEGSVSTLKIQRTQQEDSAVYLCASSYHATDTQYFGPGTRLTVL.